A selection of T cell receptor beta chains follows, all from one sample in a study of immune characterization of retroperitoneal liposarcoma. MiXCR, applied by TCRdb to the PCR reads, yields one record per CDR3 protein. Altogether 2,500 or so distinct CDR3 sequences are present, 35% to 40% being singletons, with the ten largest covering just under 25%. Specimen: tumor tissue. Every receptor here comes from a male donor with retroperitoneal liposarcoma. Both conserved end residues are part of each CDR3. D genes are given only for firm matches. Clone size is shown for a subset of rows, as once, few, many or a class of expanded clone.

d_call: TRBD2; v_call: TRBV20-1; clone_size: -; j_call: TRBJ2-1; cdr3_aa: CSATGTSGRRGGNEQFF; cdr3_nt: TGCAGTGCTACCGGGACTAGCGGGCGGCGCGGGGGGAATGAGCAGTTCTTC
d_call: -; v_call: TRBV6-1; clone_size: medium-sized; j_call: TRBJ2-1; cdr3_aa: CASSRDPDQETQFF; cdr3_nt: TGTGCCAGCAGTCGGGACCCTGACCAAGAGACCCAGTTCTTC
d_call: -; v_call: TRBV7-2; clone_size: -; j_call: TRBJ2-1; cdr3_aa: CASSLAHRNNEQFF; cdr3_nt: TGTGCCAGCAGCTTAGCCCATAGGAACAATGAGCAGTTCTTC
d_call: TRBD2; v_call: TRBV6-1; clone_size: -; j_call: TRBJ2-1; cdr3_aa: CASSLRTSGNNEQFF; cdr3_nt: TGTGCCAGCAGTTTGCGGACTAGCGGAAACAATGAGCAGTTCTTC
d_call: -; v_call: TRBV12-3/TRBV12-4; clone_size: few; j_call: TRBJ1-2; cdr3_aa: CASSSGSHYGYTF; cdr3_nt: TGTGCCAGCAGTTCAGGGTCCCACTATGGCTACACCTTC
d_call: -; v_call: TRBV6-1; clone_size: few; j_call: TRBJ1-1; cdr3_aa: CASSWGVNTEAFF; cdr3_nt: TGTGCCAGCAGCTGGGGCGTTAACACTGAAGCTTTCTTT
d_call: -; v_call: TRBV6-1; clone_size: -; j_call: TRBJ2-7; cdr3_aa: CVAGAGERGNEQYF; cdr3_nt: TGTGTAGCCGGCGCGGGGGAGAGGGGGAATGAGCAGTACTTC
d_call: -; v_call: TRBV7-3; clone_size: medium-sized; j_call: TRBJ2-3; cdr3_aa: CASSLTGGVGDTQYF; cdr3_nt: TGTGCCAGCAGCTTAACGGGTGGGGTGGGAGATACGCAGTATTTT
d_call: TRBD2; v_call: TRBV6-2/TRBV6-3; clone_size: few; j_call: TRBJ2-5; cdr3_aa: CASRNEREQETQYF; cdr3_nt: TGTGCCAGCAGAAACGAGCGGGAACAAGAGACCCAGTACTTC
d_call: -; v_call: TRBV7-2; clone_size: -; j_call: TRBJ2-4; cdr3_aa: CASSYRGAGAKNIQYF; cdr3_nt: TGTGCCAGCAGCTACCGCGGGGCCGGAGCCAAAAACATTCAGTACTTC
d_call: TRBD2; v_call: TRBV7-2; clone_size: medium-sized; j_call: TRBJ2-5; cdr3_aa: CASRAGLAGGVQYF; cdr3_nt: TGTGCCAGCAGGGCGGGGCTAGCGGGGGGTGTGCAGTACTTC
d_call: -; v_call: TRBV6-1; clone_size: medium-sized; j_call: TRBJ2-2; cdr3_aa: CASMGPNTGELFF; cdr3_nt: TGTGCCAGCATGGGCCCCAACACCGGGGAGCTGTTTTTT
d_call: TRBD2; v_call: TRBV6-6; clone_size: -; j_call: TRBJ2-1; cdr3_aa: CASSPTSGTYNEQFF; cdr3_nt: TGTGCCAGCAGCCCGACTAGCGGAACCTACAATGAGCAGTTCTTC
d_call: TRBD1; v_call: TRBV11-1; clone_size: medium-sized; j_call: TRBJ1-1; cdr3_aa: CASKGQGTEAFF; cdr3_nt: TGTGCCAGCAAGGGACAGGGAACTGAAGCTTTCTTT
d_call: TRBD2; v_call: TRBV6-1; clone_size: medium-sized; j_call: TRBJ2-7; cdr3_aa: CASRTGAGGTYEQYF; cdr3_nt: TGTGCCAGCAGGACCGGGGCGGGGGGGACCTACGAGCAGTACTTC
d_call: -; v_call: TRBV7-2; clone_size: once; j_call: TRBJ2-1; cdr3_aa: CASSSLPGSTNQETQFF; cdr3_nt: TGTGCCAGCAGCTCACTCCCCGGGTCGACTAACCAAGAGACCCAGTTCTTC
d_call: TRBD2; v_call: TRBV7-2; clone_size: -; j_call: TRBJ2-1; cdr3_aa: CANSLTSGSYNEQFF; cdr3_nt: TGTGCCAACAGCTTGACTAGCGGGAGTTACAATGAGCAGTTCTTC
d_call: TRBD2; v_call: TRBV6-6; clone_size: medium-sized; j_call: TRBJ2-7; cdr3_aa: CASSYWGLAGVHEQYF; cdr3_nt: TGTGCCAGCAGTTACTGGGGACTAGCGGGAGTCCACGAGCAGTACTTC